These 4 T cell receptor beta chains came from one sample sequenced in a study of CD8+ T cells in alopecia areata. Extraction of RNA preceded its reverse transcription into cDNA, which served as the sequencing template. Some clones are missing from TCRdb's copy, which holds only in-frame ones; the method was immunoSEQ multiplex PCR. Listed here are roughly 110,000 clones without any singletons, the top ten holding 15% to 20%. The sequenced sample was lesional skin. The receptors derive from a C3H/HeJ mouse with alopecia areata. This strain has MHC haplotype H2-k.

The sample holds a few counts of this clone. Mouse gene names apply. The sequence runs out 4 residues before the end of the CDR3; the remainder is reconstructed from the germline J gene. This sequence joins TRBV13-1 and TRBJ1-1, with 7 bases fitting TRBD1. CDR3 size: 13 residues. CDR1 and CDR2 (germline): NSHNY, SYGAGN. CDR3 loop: CASSDDRGKEVFF. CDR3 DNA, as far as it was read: TGTGCCAGCAGTGATGACAGGGGAAAA.

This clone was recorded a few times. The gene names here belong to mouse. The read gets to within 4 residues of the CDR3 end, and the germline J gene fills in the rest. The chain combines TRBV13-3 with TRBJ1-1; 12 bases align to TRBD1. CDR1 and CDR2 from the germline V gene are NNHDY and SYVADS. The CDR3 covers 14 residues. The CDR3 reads CASRPGQGAAEVFF. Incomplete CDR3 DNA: TGTGCCAGCAGGCCGGGACAGGGGGCGGCA.

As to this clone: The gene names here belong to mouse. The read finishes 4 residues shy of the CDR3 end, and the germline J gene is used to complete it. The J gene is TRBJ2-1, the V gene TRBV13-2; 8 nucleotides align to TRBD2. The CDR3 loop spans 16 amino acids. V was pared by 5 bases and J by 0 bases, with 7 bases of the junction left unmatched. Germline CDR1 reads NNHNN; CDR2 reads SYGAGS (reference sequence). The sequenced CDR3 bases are TGTGCCAGCGGAGCTGGGGGGTCTCGTAACTATGCT. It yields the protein CASGAGGSRNYA. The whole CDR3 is CASGAGGSRNYAEQFF.

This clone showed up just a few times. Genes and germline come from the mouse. This chain's CDR3 is CTCSDHRANTEVFF. The sequenced CDR3 bases are TGCACCTGCAGTGATCACAGAGCAAACACA. This chain connects TRBV1 to TRBJ1-1; D is unresolved. The DNA ends 4 residues before the CDR3 does, and the rest of the CDR3 is filled in from the germline J gene. Germline-derived CDR1 and CDR2 are NSQYPW and LRSPGD (reference sequence). There are 14 residues in the CDR3. Trimming removed 4 bases at V and 0 bases at J, with 9 bases between. Full variable domain (outside the CDR3, taken from reference TRBV1 and TRBJ1-1): VTLLEQNPRWRLVPRGQAVNLRCILKNSQYPWMSWYQQDLQKQLQWLFTLRSPGDKEVKSLPGADYLATRVTDTELRLQVANMSQGRTLYCTCSDHRANTEVFFGKGTRLTVV.